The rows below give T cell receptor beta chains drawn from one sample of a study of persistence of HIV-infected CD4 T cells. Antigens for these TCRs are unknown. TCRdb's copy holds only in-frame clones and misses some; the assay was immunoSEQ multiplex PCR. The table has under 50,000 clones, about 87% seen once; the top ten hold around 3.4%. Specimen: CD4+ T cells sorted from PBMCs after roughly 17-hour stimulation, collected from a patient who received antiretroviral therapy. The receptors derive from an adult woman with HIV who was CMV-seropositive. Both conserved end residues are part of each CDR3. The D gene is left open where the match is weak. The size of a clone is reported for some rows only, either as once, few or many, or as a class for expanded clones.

CDR3 DNA: TGTGCCAGCAGCCAGCAAGACCCCAATGAGCAGTTCTTC; CDR3 protein: CASSQQDPNEQFF; clone size: -; J gene: TRBJ2-1; D gene: -; V gene: TRBV3-1/TRBV3-2
CDR3 DNA: TGTGCCAGCAGCTTAGGCGGCCCCGGGAGCAATCAGCCCCAGCATTTT; CDR3 protein: CASSLGGPGSNQPQHF; clone size: -; J gene: TRBJ1-5; D gene: -; V gene: TRBV13
CDR3 DNA: TGTGCCAGCAGCTTGGGGACTAGTGGTTACAATGAGCAGTTCTTC; CDR3 protein: CASSLGTSGYNEQFF; clone size: -; J gene: TRBJ2-1; D gene: TRBD2; V gene: TRBV5-6
CDR3 DNA: TGCGCCAGCAGCCAAGATTCAGGGATGGGAGATACGCAGTATTTT; CDR3 protein: CASSQDSGMGDTQYF; clone size: -; J gene: TRBJ2-3; D gene: -; V gene: TRBV4-3
CDR3 DNA: TGTGCCTGGAGCGATCAGGGGTATCAGCCCCAGCATTTT; CDR3 protein: CAWSDQGYQPQHF; clone size: -; J gene: TRBJ1-5; D gene: -; V gene: TRBV30
CDR3 DNA: TGTGCCAGCAGCTTGGGGACAGGATATAGCAATCAGCCCCAGCATTTT; CDR3 protein: CASSLGTGYSNQPQHF; clone size: -; J gene: TRBJ1-5; D gene: TRBD1; V gene: TRBV5-5
CDR3 DNA: TGCGCCAGCAGCCAAGGGACTATTAACTATGGCTACACCTTC; CDR3 protein: CASSQGTINYGYTF; clone size: -; J gene: TRBJ1-2; D gene: -; V gene: TRBV4-3
CDR3 DNA: TGTGCCAGCAGTTACAGTGGTCCAGGCGGCTACACCTTC; CDR3 protein: CASSYSGPGGYTF; clone size: -; J gene: TRBJ1-2; D gene: -; V gene: TRBV12-3/TRBV12-4
CDR3 DNA: TGTGCCTGGAGTGCACAGGTCACTGAAGCTTTCTTT; CDR3 protein: CAWSAQVTEAFF; clone size: -; J gene: TRBJ1-1; D gene: -; V gene: TRBV30
CDR3 DNA: TGTGCCAGCAGCGAAGGGACAGGGATCCTTAATTCACCCCTCCACTTT; CDR3 protein: CASSEGTGILNSPLHF; clone size: -; J gene: TRBJ1-6; D gene: TRBD1; V gene: TRBV6-1
CDR3 DNA: TGTGCCAGCAGCTTAGACGGGGGCCGGCGTCGGAACACTGAAGCTTTCTTT; CDR3 protein: CASSLDGGRRRNTEAFF; clone size: -; J gene: TRBJ1-1; D gene: -; V gene: TRBV11-3
CDR3 DNA: TGTGCCAGCAGTCCCGAAGCTTTCTTT; CDR3 protein: CASSPEAFF; clone size: -; J gene: TRBJ1-1; D gene: -; V gene: TRBV12-3/TRBV12-4
CDR3 DNA: TGTGCCAGCAGAAAAAGGTCGACTCCTCCCTACAATGAGCAGTTCTTC; CDR3 protein: CASRKRSTPPYNEQFF; clone size: -; J gene: TRBJ2-1; D gene: -; V gene: TRBV3-1/TRBV3-2
CDR3 DNA: TGTGCCAGCAGTGGATCGTCGAACACCGGGGAGCTGTTTTTT; CDR3 protein: CASSGSSNTGELFF; clone size: -; J gene: TRBJ2-2; D gene: -; V gene: TRBV2
CDR3 DNA: TGTGCCAGCAGCCAAGGTAGCAACTATGGCTACACCTTC; CDR3 protein: CASSQGSNYGYTF; clone size: once; J gene: TRBJ1-2; D gene: -; V gene: TRBV3-1/TRBV3-2
CDR3 DNA: TGTGCCAGCAGCCCCTTTGGCAGGGGGAATGAAAAACTGTTTTTT; CDR3 protein: CASSPFGRGNEKLFF; clone size: -; J gene: TRBJ1-4; D gene: TRBD1; V gene: TRBV7-6
CDR3 DNA: TGTGCCTGGCGCTCCGGGAGACTAGCGGGGGCGGAGACCCAGTACTTC; CDR3 protein: CAWRSGRLAGAETQYF; clone size: -; J gene: TRBJ2-5; D gene: TRBD2; V gene: TRBV30
CDR3 DNA: TGCGCCAGCAGCTTGCGAATTCCCGGGACGCCTTATAATTCACCCCTCCACTTT; CDR3 protein: CASSLRIPGTPYNSPLHF; clone size: -; J gene: TRBJ1-6; D gene: -; V gene: TRBV5-1
CDR3 DNA: TGTGCCAGCAGCGTAGAGACAGGCGCCGAGCAGTACTTC; CDR3 protein: CASSVETGAEQYF; clone size: -; J gene: TRBJ2-7; D gene: -; V gene: TRBV9
CDR3 DNA: TGTGCCAGCAGACCAAACACAGGGGAGAACTATGGCTACACCTTC; CDR3 protein: CASRPNTGENYGYTF; clone size: -; J gene: TRBJ1-2; D gene: TRBD1; V gene: TRBV2
CDR3 DNA: TGTGCCAGCAGCCCAGAGGGGACAGGGTGGCAGCCCCAGCATTTT; CDR3 protein: CASSPEGTGWQPQHF; clone size: -; J gene: TRBJ1-5; D gene: TRBD1; V gene: TRBV7-2
CDR3 DNA: TGCAGTGCTAGTGGACAGTCGGGCTGGTTCCTGACTTTC; CDR3 protein: CSASGQSGWFLTF; clone size: -; J gene: TRBJ2-6; D gene: -; V gene: TRBV20-1
CDR3 DNA: TGTGCCAGCAGTTTTTCGCGCCCCAAAAACATTCAGTACTTC; CDR3 protein: CASSFSRPKNIQYF; clone size: -; J gene: TRBJ2-4; D gene: -; V gene: TRBV28
CDR3 DNA: TGCAGTGCTAGGGAGAATGAAAAACTGTTTTTT; CDR3 protein: CSARENEKLFF; clone size: -; J gene: TRBJ1-4; D gene: -; V gene: TRBV20-1
CDR3 DNA: TGTGCCAGCAAGGGCGTTGGGGGCTACGAGCAGTACTTC; CDR3 protein: CASKGVGGYEQYF; clone size: few; J gene: TRBJ2-7; D gene: -; V gene: TRBV28
CDR3 DNA: TGTGCCAGCAGTTTATTGGGCAATCAGCCCCAGCATTTT; CDR3 protein: CASSLLGNQPQHF; clone size: -; J gene: TRBJ1-5; D gene: -; V gene: TRBV27
CDR3 DNA: TGTGCCAGCAGCTTAACAGGGGGCCAGAACACTGAAGCTTTCTTT; CDR3 protein: CASSLTGGQNTEAFF; clone size: -; J gene: TRBJ1-1; D gene: TRBD1; V gene: TRBV14
CDR3 DNA: TGCAGTGCTAGTGTGGACCAAGAGACCCAGTACTTC; CDR3 protein: CSASVDQETQYF; clone size: -; J gene: TRBJ2-5; D gene: -; V gene: TRBV20-1
CDR3 DNA: TGCGCCAGCAGCTTGGTGGCGGCCTACGAGCAGTACTTC; CDR3 protein: CASSLVAAYEQYF; clone size: -; J gene: TRBJ2-7; D gene: -; V gene: TRBV5-1
CDR3 DNA: TGTGCCAGCAGTCCCGACTTATCTAACCGCAATCAGCCCCAGCATTTT; CDR3 protein: CASSPDLSNRNQPQHF; clone size: once; J gene: TRBJ1-5; D gene: -; V gene: TRBV28
CDR3 DNA: TGTGCCAGCAGGCCGGGACTAGGAACAGATACGCAGTATTTT; CDR3 protein: CASRPGLGTDTQYF; clone size: -; J gene: TRBJ2-3; D gene: TRBD2; V gene: TRBV6-5
CDR3 DNA: TGCGCCAGCAGCCCCTCACGCGGGACTAGGTTTGTAGTGGAAGAGACCCAGTACTTC; CDR3 protein: CASSPSRGTRFVVEETQYF; clone size: -; J gene: TRBJ2-5; D gene: TRBD2; V gene: TRBV4-1
CDR3 DNA: TGTGCCAGCAGCTTAGGCAGGGGAGTGTACCAAGAGACCCAGTACTTC; CDR3 protein: CASSLGRGVYQETQYF; clone size: -; J gene: TRBJ2-5; D gene: -; V gene: TRBV11-3
CDR3 DNA: TGTGCCAGCAGCCAAGAATGGTCGGATTTTGAGCAGTTCTTC; CDR3 protein: CASSQEWSDFEQFF; clone size: -; J gene: TRBJ2-1; D gene: -; V gene: TRBV3-1/TRBV3-2
CDR3 DNA: TGTGCCAGCAGTAATGGGGGGATTCAAAACGAGCAGTACTTC; CDR3 protein: CASSNGGIQNEQYF; clone size: -; J gene: TRBJ2-7; D gene: -; V gene: TRBV6-2/TRBV6-3
CDR3 DNA: TGTGCCAGCAGCCCTCCCGGACAGGGGGGAGACATTCAGTACTTC; CDR3 protein: CASSPPGQGGDIQYF; clone size: -; J gene: TRBJ2-4; D gene: TRBD1; V gene: TRBV13
CDR3 DNA: TGTGCCAGCAAGAGGGGTCAGGGGGAGGGCTACACCTTC; CDR3 protein: CASKRGQGEGYTF; clone size: -; J gene: TRBJ1-2; D gene: TRBD1; V gene: TRBV25-1